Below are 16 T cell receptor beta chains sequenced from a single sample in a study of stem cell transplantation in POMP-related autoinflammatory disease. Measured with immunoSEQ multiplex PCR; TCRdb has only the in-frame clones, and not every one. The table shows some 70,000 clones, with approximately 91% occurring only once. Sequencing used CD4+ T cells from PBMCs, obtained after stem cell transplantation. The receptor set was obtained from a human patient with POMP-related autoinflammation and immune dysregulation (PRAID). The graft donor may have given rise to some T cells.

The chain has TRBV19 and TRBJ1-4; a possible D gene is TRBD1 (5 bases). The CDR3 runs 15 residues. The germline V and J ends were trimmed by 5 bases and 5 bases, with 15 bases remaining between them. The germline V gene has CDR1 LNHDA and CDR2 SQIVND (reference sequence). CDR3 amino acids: CASSEEGRRNEKLFF. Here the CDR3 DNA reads TGTGCCAGTAGTGAGGAGGGACGGAGAAATGAAAAACTGTTTTTT.

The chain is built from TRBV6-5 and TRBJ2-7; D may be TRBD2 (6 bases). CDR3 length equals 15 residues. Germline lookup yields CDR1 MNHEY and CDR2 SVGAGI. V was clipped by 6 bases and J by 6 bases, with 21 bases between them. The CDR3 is CASRRGTLLRGEQYF. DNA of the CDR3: TGTGCCAGCAGGCGCGGGACCCTTCTACGTGGCGAGCAGTACTTC.

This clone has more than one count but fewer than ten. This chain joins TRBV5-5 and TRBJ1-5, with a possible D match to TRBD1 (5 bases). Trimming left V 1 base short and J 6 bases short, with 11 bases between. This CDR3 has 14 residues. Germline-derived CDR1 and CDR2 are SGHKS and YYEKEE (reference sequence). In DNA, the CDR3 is TGTGCCAGCAGCTTGCGGGGAGGGGCTCAGCCCCAGCATTTT. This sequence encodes CASSLRGGAQPQHF.

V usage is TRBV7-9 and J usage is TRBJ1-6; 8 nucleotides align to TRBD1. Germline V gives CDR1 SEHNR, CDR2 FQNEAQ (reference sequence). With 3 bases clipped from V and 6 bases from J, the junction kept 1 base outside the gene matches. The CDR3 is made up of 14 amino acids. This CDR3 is CASSFGQGNSPLHF. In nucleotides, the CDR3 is TGTGCCAGCAGCTTTGGACAGGGTAATTCACCCCTCCACTTT.

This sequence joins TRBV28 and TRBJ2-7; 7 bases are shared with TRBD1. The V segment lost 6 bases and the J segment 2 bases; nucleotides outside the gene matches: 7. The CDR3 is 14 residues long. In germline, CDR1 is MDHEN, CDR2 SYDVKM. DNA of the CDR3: TGTGCCAGCAGCCTCGGGACAGTCACCTACGAGCAGTACTTC. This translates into CASSLGTVTYEQYF.

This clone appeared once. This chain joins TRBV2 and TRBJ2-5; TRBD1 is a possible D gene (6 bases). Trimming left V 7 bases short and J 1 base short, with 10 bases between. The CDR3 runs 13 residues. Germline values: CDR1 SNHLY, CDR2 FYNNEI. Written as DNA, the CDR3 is TGTGCCAGCATCCTCAGGGGCCAAGAGACCCAGTACTTC. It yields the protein CASILRGQETQYF.

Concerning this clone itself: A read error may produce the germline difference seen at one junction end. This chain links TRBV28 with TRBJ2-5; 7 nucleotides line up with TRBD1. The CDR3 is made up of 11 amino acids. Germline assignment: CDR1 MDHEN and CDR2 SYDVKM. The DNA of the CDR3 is TGTGCCAGCAGTTCTAGGCAGGGGGAGCACTTC. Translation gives CASSSRQGEHF.

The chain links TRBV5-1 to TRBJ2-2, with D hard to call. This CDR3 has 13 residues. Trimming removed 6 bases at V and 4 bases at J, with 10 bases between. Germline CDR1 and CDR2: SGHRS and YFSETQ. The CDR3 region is CASNLGGTGELFF. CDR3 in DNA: TGCGCCAGCAATCTGGGCGGCACCGGGGAGCTGTTTTTT.

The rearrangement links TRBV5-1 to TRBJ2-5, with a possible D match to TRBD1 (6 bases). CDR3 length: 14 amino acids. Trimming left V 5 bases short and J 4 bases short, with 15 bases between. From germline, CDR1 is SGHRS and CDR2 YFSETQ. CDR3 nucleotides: TGCGCCAGCAGGGACAGAATCCTCGCAGAGACCCAGTACTTC. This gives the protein CASRDRILAETQYF.

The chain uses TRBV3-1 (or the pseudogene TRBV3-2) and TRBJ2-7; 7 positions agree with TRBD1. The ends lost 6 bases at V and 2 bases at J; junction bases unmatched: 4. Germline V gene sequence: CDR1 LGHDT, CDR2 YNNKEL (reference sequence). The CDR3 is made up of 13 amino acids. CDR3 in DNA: TGTGCCAGCAGTAGACAGGGTCCCTACGAGCAGTACTTC. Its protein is CASSRQGPYEQYF.

CDR3 coding DNA: TGTGCCATCAGTGAGGGGACAGGGGAAGAGCAGTACTTC. This encodes CAISEGTGEEQYF. The chain employs TRBV10-3 and TRBJ2-7, with 10 bases that match TRBD1. The CDR3 consists of 13 residues. V was clipped by 2 bases and J by 7 bases; unmatched bases: 2. CDR1 ENHRY and CDR2 SYGVKD come from the germline V gene.

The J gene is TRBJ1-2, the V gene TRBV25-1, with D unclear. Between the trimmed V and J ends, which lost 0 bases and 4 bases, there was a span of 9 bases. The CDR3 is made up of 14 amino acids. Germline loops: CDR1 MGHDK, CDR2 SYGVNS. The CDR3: CASSEYEVGYGYTF. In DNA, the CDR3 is TGTGCCAGCAGTGAATACGAGGTGGGCTATGGCTACACCTTC.

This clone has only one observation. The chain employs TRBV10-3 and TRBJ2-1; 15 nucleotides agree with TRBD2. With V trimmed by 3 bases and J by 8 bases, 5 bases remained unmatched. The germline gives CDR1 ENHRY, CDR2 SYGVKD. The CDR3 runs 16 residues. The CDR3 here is CAISDQGTSGRYEQFF. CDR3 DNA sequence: TGTGCCATCAGTGACCAGGGGACTAGCGGGAGGTATGAGCAGTTCTTC.

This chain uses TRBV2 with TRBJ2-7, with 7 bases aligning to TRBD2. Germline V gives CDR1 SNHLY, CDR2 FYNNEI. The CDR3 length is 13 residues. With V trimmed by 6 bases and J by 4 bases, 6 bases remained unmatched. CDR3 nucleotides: TGTGCCAGCAGCCGGCTAGCGGTTTACGAGCAGTACTTC. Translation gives CASSRLAVYEQYF.

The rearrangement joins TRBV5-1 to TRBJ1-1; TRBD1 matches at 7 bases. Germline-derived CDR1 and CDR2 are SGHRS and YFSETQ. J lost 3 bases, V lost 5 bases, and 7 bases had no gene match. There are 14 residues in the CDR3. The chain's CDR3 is CASRTGVTYTEAFF. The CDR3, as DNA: TGCGCCAGCAGAACAGGGGTCACGTACACTGAAGCTTTCTTT.

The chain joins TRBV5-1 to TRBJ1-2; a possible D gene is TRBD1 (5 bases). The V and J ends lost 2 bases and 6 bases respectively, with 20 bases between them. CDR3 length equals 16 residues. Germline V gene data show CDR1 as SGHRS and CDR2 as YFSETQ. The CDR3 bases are TGCGCCAGCAGCTTCGGATTGTATGGGGCTTTGGATGGCTACACCTTC. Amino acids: CASSFGLYGALDGYTF. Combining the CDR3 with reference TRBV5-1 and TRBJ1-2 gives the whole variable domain KAGVTQTPRYLIKTRGQQVTLSCSPISGHRSVSWYQQTPGQGLQFLFEYFSETQRNKGNFPGRFSGRQFSNSRSEMNVSTLELGDSALYLCASSFGLYGALDGYTFGSGTRLTVV.